A single sample gave rise to the 29 T cell receptor beta chains below, sequenced in a study of control samples from healthy donors and cancer patients. The method was immunoSEQ multiplex PCR; TCRdb's version includes in-frame clones alone and lacks a portion of them. The table records 150,000 or so clones, about 87% of them present only once. The sample taken for sequencing was blood. The receptors stem from a young man in good health.

V usage is TRBV27 and J usage is TRBJ1-5, with TRBD1 matching over 7 bases. CDR3 size: 14 residues. The junction had 4 bases not matched to a gene; V was cut back by 5 bases and J by 3 bases. Germline assignment: CDR1 MNHEY and CDR2 SMNVEV (reference sequence). Written as DNA, the CDR3 is TGTGCCAGCAGTCACAGGGGCACCAATCAGCCCCAGCATTTT. It is translated as CASSHRGTNQPQHF.

The chain has TRBV19 and TRBJ1-3; a possible D gene is TRBD1 (6 bases). The ends were cut back, 6 bases at V and 6 bases at J, with 21 bases in the middle. Germline values: CDR1 LNHDA, CDR2 SQIVND (reference sequence). The CDR3 contains 16 residues. The DNA of the CDR3 is TGTGCCAGTAGCCTAGTCGGCAGGGGAATCGCAAACACCATATATTTT. Translation gives CASSLVGRGIANTIYF.

This rearrangement joins TRBV6-6 to TRBJ2-5; maybe TRBD2 (7 bases). V lost 0 bases and J lost 2, with 13 bases in between. The CDR3 sequence is 16 residues long. Germline loops: CDR1 MNHNY, CDR2 SVGAGI (reference sequence). The CDR3 sequence: CASSYSGGGRQETQYF. CDR3 nucleotides: TGTGCCAGCAGTTACTCGGGAGGGGGTAGGCAAGAGACCCAGTACTTC.

The chain is built from TRBV6-2 or TRBV6-3 and TRBJ1-6; maybe TRBD1 (5 bases). Germline loops: CDR1 MNHEY, CDR2 SVGEGT. Trimming cost V 5 bases and J 5 bases, with 16 bases left between them. CDR3 length: 16 amino acids. CDR3 coding DNA: TGTGCCAGCAGTCCAACAGGTGGCCTTAATAATTCACCCCTCCACTTT. It encodes CASSPTGGLNNSPLHF.

The chain uses TRBV28 and TRBJ2-7; D remains unclear. The V gene's germline CDR1 is MDHEN and CDR2 SYDVKM. The CDR3 has 13 amino acids. Trimming took 3 bases from V and 1 from J, leaving 7 bases between them. CDR3 protein: CASSFSASYEQYF. The CDR3 DNA sequence: TGTGCCAGCAGTTTTAGTGCGTCCTACGAGCAGTACTTC.

V gene TRBV15 combines with J gene TRBJ1-3; D remains unclear. Germline V gene data show CDR1 as LNHNV and CDR2 as YYDKDF (reference sequence). The CDR3 extends over 14 amino acids. Between the trimmed V and J ends, which lost 0 bases and 7 bases, there was a span of 10 bases. This CDR3 is CATSRDRGRNTIYF. For the CDR3, the DNA is TGTGCCACCAGCAGAGATCGTGGGCGGAACACCATATATTTT.

This sequence joins TRBV20-1 and TRBJ2-7, with D tentatively TRBD1 (5 bases). Germline-derived CDR1 and CDR2 are DFQATT and SNEGSKA (reference sequence). This CDR3 region has 14 residues. Trimming took off 3 bases at V and 2 bases at J, with 14 bases between the two ends. The CDR3 sequence: CSASFPDIAYEQYF. The DNA for the CDR3 is TGCAGTGCTAGTTTCCCGGACATAGCCTACGAGCAGTACTTC.

V and J are TRBV11-2 and TRBJ2-5; no clear D. CDR3 length: 15 amino acids. V gave up 1 base and J gave up 5 bases, with 14 bases separating them. Germline values: CDR1 SGHAT, CDR2 FQNNGV. The chain's CDR3 is CASSLGLSGQETQYF. As DNA, the CDR3 is TGTGCCAGCAGCTTAGGGCTCTCCGGCCAGGAGACCCAGTACTTC.

V is TRBV29-1 and J is TRBJ1-5; 7 bases align to TRBD1. The CDR3 has 14 amino acids. The V gene's germline CDR1 is SQVTM and CDR2 ANQGSEA. V trimming: 5 bases; J trimming: 5 bases; junction bases outside the gene matches: 9. CDR3 nucleotide sequence: TGCAGCGTTCGGACAGGCGGAGGGGATCAGCCCCAGCATTTT. Protein product: CSVRTGGGDQPQHF. The complete variable domain, with remaining parts taken from reference TRBV29-1 and TRBJ1-5, reads SAVISQKPSRDICQRGTSLTIQCQVDSQVTMMFWYRQQPGQSLTLIATANQGSEATYESGFVIDKFPISRPNLTFSTLTVSNMSPEDSSIYLCSVRTGGGDQPQHFGDGTRLSIL.

CDR3 coding DNA: TGTGCCAGCAGTTACTCGTTTGCGGGAGTGGCAGACAATGAGCAGTTCTTC. It yields the protein CASSYSFAGVADNEQFF. This sequence joins TRBV6-2 or TRBV6-3 and TRBJ2-1; 7 bases map to TRBD2. The V gene's germline CDR1 is MNHEY and CDR2 SVGEGT. CDR3 length: 17 amino acids. V shed 0 bases and J 5 bases; nucleotides not matched to a gene: 10.

The rearrangement joins TRBV27 to TRBJ1-1; no definite D call. CDR1 and CDR2 from the germline V gene are MNHEY and SMNVEV (reference sequence). The CDR3 extends over 14 amino acids. The V end lost 4 bases, the J end lost 1 base, and 10 bases lay between the germline ends. CDR3 bases: TGTGCCAGCAGTTCATCCTGGAAGAACACTGAAGCTTTCTTT. Its protein is CASSSSWKNTEAFF.

The rearrangement joins TRBV7-6 to TRBJ1-1; no firm D call. The CDR3 has 15 residues. Trimming removed 2 bases at V and 8 bases at J, with 18 bases between. The germline V gene encodes CDR1 SGHVS and CDR2 FNYEAQ. This CDR3 reads CASSLTGYRTSEAFF. The CDR3 nucleotides are TGTGCCAGCAGCTTAACGGGTTACAGAACCTCCGAAGCTTTCTTT.

V and J are TRBV7-9 and TRBJ2-2; TRBD1 or TRBD2 may be the D gene (5 bases each). The germline V and J ends were trimmed by 5 bases and 10 bases, with 17 bases remaining between them. Germline V gene data show CDR1 as SEHNR and CDR2 as FQNEAQ (reference sequence). The CDR3 consists of 14 residues. CDR3 amino acids: CASSPLRDQAELFF. The CDR3 DNA reads as TGTGCCAGCAGCCCTCTCCGGGACCAAGCGGAGCTGTTTTTT.

The chain has TRBV7-9 and TRBJ1-2; D not certain. This CDR3 is built from 16 residues. The V gene lost 0 bases and the J gene lost 2 bases, with 13 bases spanning the gap. Germline lookup yields CDR1 SEHNR and CDR2 FQNEAQ (reference sequence). The CDR3 DNA reads as TGTGCCAGCAGCTTAGCGTCCGGCTCGAAGAACTATGGCTACACCTTC. Translated, it gives CASSLASGSKNYGYTF. Filled out from reference TRBV7-9 and TRBJ1-2, the complete variable domain reads DTGVSQNPRHKITKRGQNVTFRCDPISEHNRLYWYRQTLGQGPEFLTYFQNEAQLEKSRLLSDRFSAERPKGSFSTLEIQRTEQGDSAMYLCASSLASGSKNYGYTFGSGTRLTVV.

V and J are TRBV11-3 and TRBJ1-2; D is uncertain. The V and J ends lost 6 bases and 8 bases respectively, with 7 bases between them. This CDR3 spans 10 amino acids. The V gene's germline CDR1 is SGHNT and CDR2 YENEEA. The CDR3 here is CASRADGYTF. Here the CDR3 DNA reads TGTGCCAGCAGGGCCGACGGCTACACCTTC.

The V call is TRBV11-2, the J call TRBJ2-2, with 9 positions matching TRBD2. V shed 5 bases and J 1 base; nucleotides not matched to a gene: 11. The CDR3 extends over 18 amino acids. CDR1 SGHAT and CDR2 FQNNGV come from the germline V gene. The chain's CDR3 is CASSHPIRTSENTGELFF. DNA of the CDR3: TGTGCCAGCAGCCACCCAATTAGGACTAGCGAGAACACCGGGGAGCTGTTTTTT.

V and J are TRBV12-3 or TRBV12-4 and TRBJ2-5; a weak D match, TRBD1 (6 bases). The CDR3 has 13 amino acids. V shed 3 bases and J shed 4 bases, with 9 bases lying between them. The CDR3 is CASSLGAAETQYF. The CDR3, as DNA: TGTGCCAGCAGTTTGGGGGCGGCAGAGACCCAGTACTTC.

This clone showed up just once. The genes are TRBV5-4 and TRBJ1-2; D possibly corresponds to TRBD1 (6 bases). CDR3 length: 14 residues. V was clipped by 6 bases and J by 2 bases, with 14 bases between them. The V gene's germline CDR1 is SGHNT and CDR2 YYREEE (reference sequence). This chain's CDR3 is CASTPGGGNYGYTF. CDR3 nucleotides: TGTGCCAGCACACCTGGGGGCGGGAACTATGGCTACACCTTC. Based on the CDR3 plus reference TRBV5-4 and TRBJ1-2, the full variable domain is ETGVTQSPTHLIKTRGQQVTLRCSSQSGHNTVSWYQQALGQGPQFIFQYYREEENGRGNFPPRFSGLQFPNYSSELNVNALELDDSALYLCASTPGGGNYGYTFGSGTRLTVV.

The V call is TRBV7-9, the J call TRBJ2-1; the match to TRBD2 covers 10 bases. V was clipped by 3 bases and J by 5 bases; unmatched bases: 4. The CDR3 runs to 15 residues. Germline loops: CDR1 SEHNR, CDR2 FQNEAQ (reference sequence). The CDR3 coding sequence is TGTGCCAGCAGCTTTAGCGGGAGGAGTCACAATGAGCAGTTCTTC. The encoded protein is CASSFSGRSHNEQFF.

This clone has only one observation. V usage is TRBV3-1 (or the pseudogene TRBV3-2) and J usage is TRBJ1-6; D may be TRBD1 (6 bases). Germline V lookup: CDR1 LGHDT, CDR2 YNNKEL (reference sequence). Trimming stripped 4 bases from V and 10 bases from J, with 14 bases between. The CDR3 contains 14 residues. This CDR3 reads CASSPDSQISPLHF. In nucleotides, the CDR3 is TGTGCCAGCAGCCCGGACAGTCAAATCTCACCCCTCCACTTT.

The V gene is TRBV4-3, the J gene TRBJ2-3; no clear D. CDR1 is LGHNA and CDR2 is YSLEER in the germline V gene. This CDR3 region has 14 residues. V lost 3 bases to trimming and J lost 6 bases, with 13 bases between them. CDR3 protein: CASSQATGGDTQYF. The CDR3 bases are TGCGCCAGCAGCCAGGCTACGGGTGGGGATACGCAGTATTTT.

The V and J genes are TRBV6-5 and TRBJ2-7; D is undetermined. The CDR3 extends over 14 amino acids. The germline V gene encodes CDR1 MNHEY and CDR2 SVGAGI. The germline V and J ends were trimmed by 4 bases and 3 bases, with 13 bases remaining between them. The CDR3 nucleotides are TGTGCCAGCAGTTTGGACCCCATGGACTACGAGCAGTACTTC. The encoded protein is CASSLDPMDYEQYF.

This clone has only one observation. This sequence joins TRBV29-1 and TRBJ1-2, with a possible D match to TRBD1 (6 bases). This CDR3 is built from 12 residues. V lost 8 bases and J lost 5, with 15 bases in between. CDR1 and CDR2 (germline): SQVTM, ANQGSEA. DNA for the CDR3: TGCAGCTACACCGACAGGAGGTATGGCTACACCTTC. Translation: CSYTDRRYGYTF.

There are many counts of this clone. The V call is TRBV7-8, the J call TRBJ1-5; 11 nucleotides match TRBD1. The CDR3 length is 19 residues. V lost 5 bases to trimming and J lost 2 bases; unmatched junction nucleotides: 14. The V gene's germline CDR1 is SGHVS and CDR2 FQNEAQ. CDR3 sequence: CASSVRAGTGGKGNQPQHF. DNA of the CDR3: TGTGCCAGCAGCGTTCGAGCCGGGACAGGGGGTAAGGGCAATCAGCCCCAGCATTTT.

The chain links TRBV7-2 to TRBJ1-2, with D perhaps matching TRBD1 (6 bases). This CDR3 contains 15 residues. The germline gives CDR1 SGHTA, CDR2 FQGNSA. V lost 5 bases to trimming and J lost 7 bases, with 20 bases between them. This CDR3 reads CASSPGQLLLGGYTF. CDR3 coding DNA: TGTGCCAGCAGCCCCGGACAGCTGCTACTAGGTGGCTACACCTTC.

This chain joins TRBV2 and TRBJ2-2; 12 nucleotides line up with TRBD2. Germline V gene lookup returns CDR1 SNHLY and CDR2 FYNNEI. The CDR3 loop spans 17 amino acids. V was pared by 4 bases and J by 2 bases, with 5 bases of the junction left unmatched. CDR3 in amino acids: CASSARTSGINTGELFF. CDR3 DNA: TGTGCCAGCAGTGCCCGGACTAGCGGGATCAACACCGGGGAGCTGTTTTTT.

This clone has only one observation. The rearrangement joins TRBV3-1 (or the pseudogene TRBV3-2) to TRBJ1-6; D perhaps matches TRBD1 (5 bases). V was clipped by 3 bases and J by 10 bases, with 16 bases between them. Germline CDR1 and CDR2: LGHDT and YNNKEL (reference sequence). This CDR3 has 15 residues. The CDR3 spells CASSQSSGGESPLHF. The CDR3 DNA sequence: TGTGCCAGCAGCCAGTCGTCGGGAGGGGAGTCACCCCTCCACTTT.

The V call is TRBV11-2, the J call TRBJ2-7; 8 positions agree with TRBD1. Germline trimming cut 1 base from V and 2 bases from J; bases unmatched to any gene: 1. This CDR3 has 14 amino acids. Germline lookup yields CDR1 SGHAT and CDR2 FQNNGV. The CDR3 here is CASSLGGQAYEQYF. CDR3 bases: TGTGCCAGCAGCTTAGGGGGACAGGCCTACGAGCAGTACTTC. Looking up the rest from reference TRBV11-2 and TRBJ2-7 gives the full variable domain: EAGVAQSPRYKIIEKRQSVAFWCNPISGHATLYWYQQILGQGPKLLIQFQNNGVVDDSQLPKDRFSAERLKGVDSTLKIQPAKLEDSAVYLCASSLGGQAYEQYFGPGTRLTVT.

This clone has only one observation. In DNA, the CDR3 is TGTGCCAGCCGACAGGGGATTTCCTACAATGAGCAGTTCTTC. This sequence encodes CASRQGISYNEQFF. The chain is built from TRBV6-5 and TRBJ2-1, with 8 nucleotides matching TRBD1. CDR3 length: 14 residues. The ends lost 8 bases at V and 1 base at J; junction bases unmatched: 4. CDR1 is MNHEY and CDR2 is SVGAGI in the germline V gene.